This TCR beta chain was documented in a study of T-cell reconstitution after alpha-beta-depleted transplantation in children. Study-level findings and limits: About two months after transplant, alpha-beta T cells reportedly came from several hundred expanded graft clones. Once a year had passed after transplant, T-cell counts and diversity came mostly from newly produced T cells.

Preparation of the TCRbeta library involved a method that used unique molecular identifiers. TCRdb reprocessed the PCR reads with MiXCR, giving one entry per CDR3 protein. The sample yields about 980,000 distinct CDR3 sequences, 25% to 35% seen once. Germline V gene data show CDR1 as SGHRS and CDR2 as YFSETQ. This CDR3 comprises 13 residues. The sample holds many counts of this clonotype. The antigen is unknown. Germline and junction disagree at one end, which may indicate a read error. The receptor's source is a boy younger than two who had a stem cell transplant for SCID, so the T cells may come from the graft donor. This rearrangement joins TRBV5-1 to TRBJ2-7; a possible D gene is TRBD1 (6 bases). The source was PBMCs, mostly from graft donor cells, collected 360 days after TCRalphabeta/CD19-depleted stem cell transplant. DNA for the CDR3: TGTGCCAGCAGCTTAGGGGGTTTCTACGAGCAGTACTTC. Translating it yields CASSLGGFYEQYF.